This TCR beta chain stems from a study of beta chain features in type 1 diabetes. The study's findings and limits: Among all four CD4+ subsets, Type 1 diabetes patients had TCRB CDR3s that were moderately but significantly shorter. Patients with type 1 diabetes carried fewer insertions and had more deletions at their VDJ junctions.

Concerning this clone itself: Its antigen is as yet unknown.

CD4+ naive, central memory, regulatory and stem cell-like memory cells were sorted via CD45RO/CCR7/CD25/CD127/CD95/CD27. The CDR3 totals 13 residues. From germline, CDR1 is SGHDT and CDR2 YYEEEE. The V and J ends lost 9 bases and 2 bases, in that order; junction bases with no gene match: 8. Every bit of the isolated RNA underwent reverse transcription, so sequencing read expressed TCRB transcripts. The protocol was immunoSEQ multiplex PCR, while the TCRdb copy is restricted to in-frame clones and leaves out a portion. This sample has 65,000 to 100,000 clones, with 25% to 35% found just once. The chain carries TRBV5-6 and TRBJ2-7, with TRBD1 matching over 7 bases. The sequence came from a woman under 30 in good health. Specimen: stem cell memory CD4+ T cells from blood. CDR3 nucleotide sequence: TGTGCCACCAGTTCGACAGGGACCTACGAGCAGTACTTC. As protein: CATSSTGTYEQYF.